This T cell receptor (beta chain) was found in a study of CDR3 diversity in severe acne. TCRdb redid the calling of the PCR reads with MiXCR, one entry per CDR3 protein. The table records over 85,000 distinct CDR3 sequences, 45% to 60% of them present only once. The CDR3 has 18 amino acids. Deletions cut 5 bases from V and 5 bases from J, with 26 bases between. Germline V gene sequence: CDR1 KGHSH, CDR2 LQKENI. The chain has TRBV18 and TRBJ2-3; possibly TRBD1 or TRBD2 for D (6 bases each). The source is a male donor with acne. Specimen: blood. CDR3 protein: CASSTGIVFGGLRDTQYF. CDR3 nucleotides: TGTGCCAGCTCAACCGGAATTGTATTTGGGGGGCTGAGAGATACGCAGTATTTT.